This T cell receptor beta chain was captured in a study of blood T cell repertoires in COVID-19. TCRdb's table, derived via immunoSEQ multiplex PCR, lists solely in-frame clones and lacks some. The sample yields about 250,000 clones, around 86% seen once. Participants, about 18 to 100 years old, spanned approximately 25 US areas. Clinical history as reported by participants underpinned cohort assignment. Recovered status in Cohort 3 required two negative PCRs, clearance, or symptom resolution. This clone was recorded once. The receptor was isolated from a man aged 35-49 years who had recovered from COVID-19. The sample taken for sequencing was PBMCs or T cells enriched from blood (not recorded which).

CDR3 in amino acids: CASSSWDRGDTIYF. CDR3 DNA: TGTGCCAGCAGCTCTTGGGACAGGGGTGACACCATATATTTT. This chain links TRBV9 with TRBJ1-3; 10 bases map to TRBD1. The ends lost 4 bases at V and 8 bases at J; junction bases unmatched: 6. This CDR3 contains 14 residues. Germline V gene lookup returns CDR1 SGDLS and CDR2 YYNGEE.